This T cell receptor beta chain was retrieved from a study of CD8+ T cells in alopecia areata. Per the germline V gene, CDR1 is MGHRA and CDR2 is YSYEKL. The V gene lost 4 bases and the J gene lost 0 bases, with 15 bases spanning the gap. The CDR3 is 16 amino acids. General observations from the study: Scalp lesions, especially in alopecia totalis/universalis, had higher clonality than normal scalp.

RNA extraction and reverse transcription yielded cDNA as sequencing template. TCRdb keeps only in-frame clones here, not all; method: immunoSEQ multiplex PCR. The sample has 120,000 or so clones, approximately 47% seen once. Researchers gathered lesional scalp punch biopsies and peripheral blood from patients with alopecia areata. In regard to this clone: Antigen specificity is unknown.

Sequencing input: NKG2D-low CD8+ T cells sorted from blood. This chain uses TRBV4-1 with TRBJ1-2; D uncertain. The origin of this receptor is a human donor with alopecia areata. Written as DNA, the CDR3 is TGCGCCAGCAGCCCCCGGTCCACGTCGGCTAACTATGGCTACACCTTC. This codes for CASSPRSTSANYGYTF.